A selection of T cell receptor beta chains follows, all from one sample in a study of preoperative IRX-2 immunotherapy in early breast cancer. Clones were sequenced by immunoSEQ multiplex PCR, and TCRdb holds only the in-frame ones, with some missing. Found here are 30,000 to 45,000 clones, 65% to 90% of them singletons; the top ten hold around 1.5%. The source material was lymph node tissue, sampled after IRX-2 immunotherapy. These receptor sequences come from a human donor with breast cancer. Each CDR3 is given with its conserved first and last residue. Fields, in order: D gene, clone size, J gene, V gene, CDR3 DNA, CDR3 protein. D genes are given only for firm matches. Clone size is given for some rows only: seen once, a few or many times, or a class if the clone is expanded.

D gene: -; clone size: -; J gene: TRBJ2-3; V gene: TRBV4-1; CDR3 DNA: TGCGCCAGCAGCCAAGACAGAAGCACAGATACGCAGTATTTT; CDR3 protein: CASSQDRSTDTQYF
D gene: -; clone size: -; J gene: TRBJ1-4; V gene: TRBV14; CDR3 DNA: TGTGCCAGCAGCCAAGTGTCTGAAAAACTGTTTTTT; CDR3 protein: CASSQVSEKLFF
D gene: -; clone size: few; J gene: TRBJ1-3; V gene: TRBV7-7; CDR3 DNA: TGTGCCAGCAGCTCCGGTGGCGTGACCAGCTCTGGAAACACCATATATTTT; CDR3 protein: CASSSGGVTSSGNTIYF
D gene: -; clone size: -; J gene: TRBJ2-1; V gene: TRBV1; CDR3 DNA: TGCGCCAACAGCCAAGGACAGGGAAGGAATGAGCAGTTCTTC; CDR3 protein: CANSQGQGRNEQFF
D gene: -; clone size: -; J gene: TRBJ2-7; V gene: TRBV29-1; CDR3 DNA: TGCAGCGTATGGTCGGCCCTAAGGGGTGAGCAGTACTTC; CDR3 protein: CSVWSALRGEQYF
D gene: -; clone size: once; J gene: TRBJ2-7; V gene: TRBV1; CDR3 DNA: TGCGCCAGCAGCCAAGGGCAGGGAGCGACCTACGAGCAGTACTTC; CDR3 protein: CASSQGQGATYEQYF
D gene: TRBD1; clone size: -; J gene: TRBJ1-6; V gene: TRBV14; CDR3 DNA: TGTGCCAGCAGCCAAGGTAGGGGGCCGAATTCACCCCTCCACTTT; CDR3 protein: CASSQGRGPNSPLHF
D gene: -; clone size: few; J gene: TRBJ2-2; V gene: TRBV30; CDR3 DNA: TGTGCCTGGAGTGTAGGGGTCAACGCGAACACCGGGGAGCTGTTTTTT; CDR3 protein: CAWSVGVNANTGELFF
D gene: -; clone size: once; J gene: TRBJ1-4; V gene: TRBV6-8; CDR3 DNA: TGTGCCAGCAGTTACGGGGGTCGGAGTCTGTTTTTT; CDR3 protein: CASSYGGRSLFF
D gene: TRBD1; clone size: -; J gene: TRBJ2-1; V gene: TRBV30; CDR3 DNA: TGTGCCTGGAGTGTGTACGCAGGGGGCAGATACAATGAGCAGTTCTTC; CDR3 protein: CAWSVYAGGRYNEQFF
D gene: TRBD1; clone size: few; J gene: TRBJ1-6; V gene: TRBV19; CDR3 DNA: TGTGCCAGTAGTCCAGGGACAGGCCGCGGTGATTCACCCCTCCACTTT; CDR3 protein: CASSPGTGRGDSPLHF
D gene: -; clone size: -; J gene: TRBJ2-7; V gene: TRBV10-3; CDR3 DNA: TGTGCCATCAGTGAGTCGAAGCGAGGGGTGGCCTACGAGCAGTACTTC; CDR3 protein: CAISESKRGVAYEQYF
D gene: TRBD1; clone size: -; J gene: TRBJ1-2; V gene: TRBV28; CDR3 DNA: TGTGCCAGCAGTTTTAGACAGGGGGCGCGCTATGGCTACACCTTC; CDR3 protein: CASSFRQGARYGYTF
D gene: -; clone size: -; J gene: TRBJ2-5; V gene: TRBV11-3; CDR3 DNA: TGTGCCAGCAGCTTAGGGACCGGCTACCAAGAGACCCAGTACTTC; CDR3 protein: CASSLGTGYQETQYF
D gene: -; clone size: -; J gene: TRBJ1-2; V gene: TRBV19; CDR3 DNA: TGTGCCGTTGGGGGTCAGTCTTGGAACTATGGCTACACCTTC; CDR3 protein: CAVGGQSWNYGYTF
D gene: -; clone size: -; J gene: TRBJ2-2; V gene: TRBV7-6; CDR3 DNA: TGTGCCAGCAGCGACAGCCCCGCGAACACCGGGGAGCTGTTTTTT; CDR3 protein: CASSDSPANTGELFF
D gene: TRBD1; clone size: -; J gene: TRBJ1-3; V gene: TRBV10-2; CDR3 DNA: TGCGCCAGCAGTGAGGCAGGGGGTCTCGGAAACACCATATATTTT; CDR3 protein: CASSEAGGLGNTIYF
D gene: -; clone size: -; J gene: TRBJ2-6; V gene: TRBV28; CDR3 DNA: TGTGCCAGCAGTTTGGAGGGAAGCGGGTTTGGTGGGGCCAACGTCCTGACTTTC; CDR3 protein: CASSLEGSGFGGANVLTF
D gene: TRBD2; clone size: -; J gene: TRBJ2-3; V gene: TRBV23-1; CDR3 DNA: TGCGCCAGCAGTCGCGGGGGGCCCCTCACAGATACGCAGTATTTT; CDR3 protein: CASSRGGPLTDTQYF
D gene: TRBD2; clone size: -; J gene: TRBJ2-1; V gene: TRBV11-3; CDR3 DNA: TGTGCCAGCAGCTTTAGCGGGGGGCTGGGGAATGAGCAGTTCTTC; CDR3 protein: CASSFSGGLGNEQFF
D gene: TRBD1; clone size: few; J gene: TRBJ2-1; V gene: TRBV11-3; CDR3 DNA: TGTGCCAGCAGCTTAGAAAGGACAGGGGTCCACAATGAGCAGTTCTTC; CDR3 protein: CASSLERTGVHNEQFF
D gene: TRBD1; clone size: -; J gene: TRBJ2-7; V gene: TRBV18; CDR3 DNA: TGTGCCAGCTCACCGCCCGCGGGACAGGGGGAGTACGAGCAGTACTTC; CDR3 protein: CASSPPAGQGEYEQYF
D gene: TRBD2; clone size: -; J gene: TRBJ2-1; V gene: TRBV29-1; CDR3 DNA: TGCAGCGTTGAAAGGGGCGCGGGGGGGCGTTCTGAGCAGTTCTTC; CDR3 protein: CSVERGAGGRSEQFF
D gene: -; clone size: -; J gene: TRBJ1-5; V gene: TRBV6-8; CDR3 DNA: TGTGCCACGGGAGGGGAGAGCAATCAGCCCCAGCATTTT; CDR3 protein: CATGGESNQPQHF
D gene: -; clone size: -; J gene: TRBJ2-3; V gene: TRBV11-1; CDR3 DNA: TGTGCCAGCAGCTTGACGATCGGGGGAAACACAGATACGCAGTATTTT; CDR3 protein: CASSLTIGGNTDTQYF
D gene: -; clone size: -; J gene: TRBJ1-5; V gene: TRBV19; CDR3 DNA: TGTGCCAGTAAAACGATGGGCAATCAGCCCCAGCATTTT; CDR3 protein: CASKTMGNQPQHF
D gene: -; clone size: few; J gene: TRBJ2-3; V gene: TRBV11-3; CDR3 DNA: TGTGCCAGCAGCCCCTCCCGGGTTCCTCCTAGCACAGATACGCAGTATTTT; CDR3 protein: CASSPSRVPPSTDTQYF
D gene: TRBD1; clone size: -; J gene: TRBJ1-2; V gene: TRBV28; CDR3 DNA: TGTGCCAGCAGTTCCCGGGACAGTTTAAGCTATGGCTACACCTTC; CDR3 protein: CASSSRDSLSYGYTF
D gene: -; clone size: -; J gene: TRBJ1-3; V gene: TRBV10-2; CDR3 DNA: TGCGCCAGCACGCGGGGTATTGACGGAAACACCATATATTTT; CDR3 protein: CASTRGIDGNTIYF
D gene: -; clone size: -; J gene: TRBJ1-5; V gene: TRBV19; CDR3 DNA: TGTGCCAGTAGTCCCCATACAGGCGGCAATCAGCCCCAGCATTTT; CDR3 protein: CASSPHTGGNQPQHF
D gene: TRBD1; clone size: -; J gene: TRBJ1-2; V gene: TRBV6-8; CDR3 DNA: TGTGCCAGCAGTTTGACAGGGGAGTTCTATGGCTACACCTTC; CDR3 protein: CASSLTGEFYGYTF
D gene: -; clone size: -; J gene: TRBJ2-7; V gene: TRBV28; CDR3 DNA: TGTGCCACCCAGGCGGGAACGGAGGAATACGAGCAGTACTTC; CDR3 protein: CATQAGTEEYEQYF
D gene: -; clone size: -; J gene: TRBJ1-1; V gene: TRBV6-8; CDR3 DNA: TGTGCCAGTCGGGGTTACGTGGAATACACTGAAGCTTTCTTT; CDR3 protein: CASRGYVEYTEAFF
D gene: -; clone size: -; J gene: TRBJ1-1; V gene: TRBV7-6; CDR3 DNA: TGTGCCAGCAACACGAGGGAGGAGTACACTGAAGCTTTCTTT; CDR3 protein: CASNTREEYTEAFF
D gene: -; clone size: once; J gene: TRBJ1-2; V gene: TRBV6-8; CDR3 DNA: TGTGCCATCAGGGACGGCACTAACTATGGCTACACCTTC; CDR3 protein: CAIRDGTNYGYTF
D gene: TRBD1; clone size: -; J gene: TRBJ1-5; V gene: TRBV7-1; CDR3 DNA: TGTGCCAGCAGCTCTTGGACAGGGGGCGAACAGCCCCAGCATTTT; CDR3 protein: CASSSWTGGEQPQHF
D gene: -; clone size: -; J gene: TRBJ1-5; V gene: TRBV28; CDR3 DNA: TGTGCCGCCGAGGCGGCGGAGGGCAATCAGCCCCAGCATTTT; CDR3 protein: CAAEAAEGNQPQHF